The source of this T cell receptor (beta chain) is a study of response to subunit inactivated influenza vaccine. Whole-study findings and limits: Authors suggested each seasonal influenza vaccination recruits few new T cells.

CDR3 length equals 15 residues. J lost 5 bases, V lost 6 bases, and 9 bases had no gene match. Per the germline V gene, CDR1 is SNHLY and CDR2 is FYNNEI. Each CDR3 protein gets one entry after TCRdb re-called the RT-PCR reads with MiXCR. The profile shows over 400,000 distinct CDR3 sequences, 13% of them singletons. Of note for this clonotype: The antigen remains undetermined.

The origin of this receptor is a man aged 45-60 years who received an inactivated influenza vaccine. The rearrangement joins TRBV2 to TRBJ1-1; 10 nucleotides match TRBD1. The material sequenced was PBMCs from blood, taken 45 days after vaccination. CDR3 sequence reads: CASSRQGARGTEAFF. CDR3 nucleotide sequence: TGTGCCAGCAGCCGACAGGGGGCAAGGGGTACTGAAGCTTTCTTT.